The 14 T cell receptor beta chains in this list originate from one sample, sequenced in a study of PD-1 blockade in classical Hodgkin lymphoma. The protocol was immunoSEQ multiplex PCR, while the TCRdb copy is restricted to in-frame clones and leaves out a portion. The table includes about 150,000 clones, approximately 72% detected once. Each patient's relapse followed autologous stem cell transplantation, and brentuximab vedotin exposure varied. The material sequenced was peripheral blood mononuclear cells (PBMCs), taken before the second cycle of nivolumab. These receptors were taken from a human donor with classical Hodgkin lymphoma.

The chain uses TRBV4-3 and TRBJ2-7; D might be TRBD1 or TRBD2, each matching 6 bases. The CDR3 runs to 13 residues. Trimming removed 1 base from V and 6 bases from J, with 10 bases in between. Germline V CDR1 and CDR2: LGHNA, YSLEER. CDR3 residues: CASSQVGGPEQYF. CDR3 DNA: TGCGCCAGCAGCCAAGTGGGGGGCCCCGAGCAGTACTTC.

This rearrangement joins TRBV18 to TRBJ2-1, with 9 bases aligning to TRBD2. V trimming: 3 bases; J trimming: 0 bases; junction bases outside the gene matches: 3. The CDR3 consists of 16 residues. Germline values: CDR1 KGHSH, CDR2 LQKENI. The CDR3: CASSPLAGSSYNEQFF. The CDR3 nucleotides read TGTGCCAGCTCACCTCTAGCGGGGAGCTCCTACAATGAGCAGTTCTTC. Variable domain in full (rest from reference TRBV18 and TRBJ2-1): NAGVMQNPRHLVRRRGQEARLRCSPMKGHSHVYWYRQLPEEGLKFMVYLQKENIIDESGMPKERFSAEFPKEGPSILRIQQVVRGDSAAYFCASSPLAGSSYNEQFFGPGTRLTVL.

This clone was picked up a small number of times. The chain is built from TRBV7-2 and TRBJ1-2, with D unresolved. V shed 1 base and J shed 0 bases, with 6 bases lying between them. The germline CDR1 and CDR2 sequences are SGHTA and FQGNSA. The CDR3 totals 14 residues. CDR3 nucleotides: TGTGCCAGCAGCTTAGATCAAGCTAACTATGGCTACACCTTC. Translation gives CASSLDQANYGYTF. Filled out from reference TRBV7-2 and TRBJ1-2, the complete variable domain reads GAGVSQSPSNKVTEKGKDVELRCDPISGHTALYWYRQSLGQGLEFLIYFQGNSAPDKSGLPSDRFSAERTGGSVSTLTIQRTQQEDSAVYLCASSLDQANYGYTFGSGTRLTVV.

The chain combines TRBV11-2 with TRBJ1-3; D is undetermined. This CDR3 is built from 14 residues. Germline assignment: CDR1 SGHAT and CDR2 FQNNGV. The V and J ends lost 2 bases and 4 bases respectively, with 9 bases between them. The CDR3 protein is CASSLSARGNTIYF. The CDR3, as DNA: TGTGCCAGCAGCTTATCCGCCAGGGGAAACACCATATATTTT.

The chain joins TRBV7-2 to TRBJ2-7, with D hard to call. The V end lost 1 base, the J end lost 2 bases, and 9 bases lay between the germline ends. Germline loops: CDR1 SGHTA, CDR2 FQGNSA. This CDR3 has 14 residues. The CDR3 bases are TGTGCCAGCAGCTTAGTTCGCGGCCCCTACGAGCAGTACTTC. Amino acid sequence: CASSLVRGPYEQYF.

V and J are TRBV6-6 and TRBJ2-5, with no clear D. The CDR3 has 14 amino acids. Trimming cost V 0 bases and J 2 bases, with 7 bases left between them. Germline loops: CDR1 MNHNY, CDR2 SVGAGI (reference sequence). CDR3 amino acids: CASSYSRPQETQYF. In DNA form, the CDR3 reads TGTGCCAGCAGTTACTCCCGGCCACAAGAGACCCAGTACTTC.

This sequence joins TRBV9 and TRBJ1-2, with D tentatively TRBD1 (6 bases). Germline assignment: CDR1 SGDLS and CDR2 YYNGEE. This CDR3 is built from 15 residues. V gave up 2 bases and J gave up 1 base, with 12 bases separating them. CDR3 in amino acids: CASSVEQGHNYGYTF. Written as DNA, the CDR3 is TGTGCCAGCAGCGTGGAACAGGGACATAACTATGGCTACACCTTC.

The chain couples TRBV7-9 to TRBJ2-1; 9 nucleotides align to TRBD2. Germline V CDR1 and CDR2: SEHNR, FQNEAQ (reference sequence). The CDR3 has 19 residues. Trimming at V came to 1 base and at J to 5 bases, leaving 15 bases not matched to a gene. CDR3 DNA sequence: TGTGCCAGCAGCTTAGGCCGGCTAGCGGGGAACCCCGGCCACAATGAGCAGTTCTTC. This translates into CASSLGRLAGNPGHNEQFF.

This rearrangement joins TRBV6-5 to TRBJ2-3, with a possible D match to TRBD2 (6 bases). Trimming pared 4 bases from V and 5 bases from J, leaving 16 bases between. Germline-derived CDR1 and CDR2 are MNHEY and SVGAGI. The CDR3 consists of 15 residues. The chain's CDR3 is CASSSPGLGKDTQYF. The CDR3 nucleotides read TGTGCCAGCAGTTCCCCGGGACTGGGTAAAGATACGCAGTATTTT.

This chain joins TRBV7-9 and TRBJ2-7, with TRBD2 matching over 11 bases. This CDR3 has 15 residues. V dropped 4 bases and J dropped 3; count of bases not matched to a gene: 5. Germline values: CDR1 SEHNR, CDR2 FQNEAQ (reference sequence). The CDR3 DNA is TGTGCCAGCAGCTCTAGCGGGGGGTTCGTCTACGAGCAGTACTTC. This translates into CASSSSGGFVYEQYF.

The J gene is TRBJ1-1, the V gene TRBV19; 7 bases fit TRBD1. The germline CDR1 and CDR2 sequences are LNHDA and SQIVND (reference sequence). V lost 5 bases, J lost 4 bases, and 10 bases stayed unmatched. CDR3 length equals 15 residues. CDR3 sequence (DNA): TGTGCCAGTAGTCCAAGAAGACAGGGTGGCACTGAAGCTTTCTTT. Its translation is CASSPRRQGGTEAFF.

The chain couples TRBV7-9 to TRBJ1-1; D is ambiguous. Germline V CDR1 and CDR2: SEHNR, FQNEAQ (reference sequence). V shed 2 bases and J shed 1 base, with 8 bases lying between them. The CDR3 is 14 residues long. The CDR3 loop reads CASSLMESNTEAFF. DNA for the CDR3: TGTGCCAGCAGCTTAATGGAATCGAACACTGAAGCTTTCTTT. Supplemented by reference TRBV7-9 and TRBJ1-1, the full variable domain reads DTGVSQNPRHKITKRGQNVTFRCDPISEHNRLYWYRQTLGQGPEFLTYFQNEAQLEKSRLLSDRFSAERPKGSFSTLEIQRTEQGDSAMYLCASSLMESNTEAFFGQGTRLTVV.

The rearrangement uses TRBV6-1 and TRBJ2-1, with D possibly called TRBD1 or TRBD2 (5 bases each). This CDR3 is 13 amino acids long. Deletions cut 7 bases from V and 11 bases from J, with 18 bases between. Germline V gives CDR1 MNHNS, CDR2 SASEGT. The CDR3 loop is CASTEGFYNQQFF. CDR3 nucleotide sequence: TGTGCCAGCACCGAGGGGTTTTACAACCAGCAGTTCTTC.

This CDR3 reads CASSQRGGAQETQYF. In nucleotides, the CDR3 is TGTGCCAGCAGCCAAAGAGGAGGGGCCCAAGAGACCCAGTACTTC. The chain uses TRBV11-3 and TRBJ2-5; maybe TRBD2 (6 bases). The V gene's germline CDR1 is SGHNT and CDR2 YENEEA. The CDR3 covers 15 residues. V shed 5 bases and J shed 1 base, with 14 bases lying between them. The full variable domain, in which reference TRBV11-3 and TRBJ2-5 provide the parts outside the CDR3, is EAGVVQSPRYKIIEKKQPVAFWCNPISGHNTLYWYLQNLGQGPELLIRYENEEAVDDSQLPKDRFSAERLKGVDSTLKIQPAELGDSAVYLCASSQRGGAQETQYFGPGTRLLVL.